This T cell receptor beta chain is drawn from a study of CD8 T cells in ankylosing spondylitis (dated by TCRdb to the late 2010s). Looking at the study overall: T cell receptor beta repertoires were profiled in healthy donors and ankylosing spondylitis patients so that disease-linked TCR variants could be found. The full study cohort was made up of 25 ankylosing spondylitis patients and fewer than 120 healthy donors. Peripheral blood was sampled, and synovial fluid was additionally collected from ankylosing spondylitis patients. General study outcomes and caveats: The disease-linked clones showed a CD8+ phenotype and occurred at relatively low frequencies in peripheral blood. Some TCR beta motif variants had previously been reported in synovial fluid and blood of reactive arthritis patients, which suggested common disease-initiation mechanisms. A TCR beta motif of roughly 8 highly homologous amino acid variants appeared characteristic of blood from ankylosing spondylitis patients. The disease-linked clones were reported as significantly enriched in matched synovial fluid samples from ankylosing spondylitis patients.

Taken from cysteine to phenylalanine, the CDR3 has 15 residues. Only CDR3 DNA is held: 45 bases, read in frame from base 1. In the germline V gene (reference sequence), CDR1 corresponds to DFQATT and CDR2 to SNEGSKA. V is clipped by 8 bases and J by 1 base, and the sequence between their germline boundaries is 20 bases long. The instrument given in TCRdb is Illumina HiSeq 2500. Quantitative 5'-RACE with molecular barcodes was used to prepare TCR beta libraries. In the original analysis: To identify disease-linked TCR variants, a new computational method was used, one built on a probabilistic model of VDJ rearrangement. TCRdb's own reprocessing of the public reads used fastp at Q25 and MiXCR and kept productive beta chains. Rows with a matching CDR3 protein are joined into one entry that keeps the most common DNA and genes. The V and J calls were not made by the authors but by TCRdb's processing. Across this sample there are more than 650,000 distinct CDR3 sequences, with 12% seen only once. About 0.5% of the sample goes to the ten largest clones.

With respect to this clonotype: Its antigen is not yet known. Per-base quality was not reported, and no clone a single base away is much larger than it.

Material: blood, either unsorted or a sorted T cell fraction (not recorded which). The V and J segments used are TRBV20-1 and TRBJ1-1; no D gene call is confident. The clonotype originates from a male donor with ankylosing spondylitis. The bases read TGCAGTCCAATCTCCCCACGGGCTAAGAACACTGAAGCTTTCTTT. It translates as CSPISPRAKNTEAFF.